The clone carrying this TCR beta chain was recorded only once. This entry comes from a study of blood T cell repertoires in COVID-19. Study as a whole: T cells, B-cell-depleted T cells, or PBMCs provided the cDNA or gDNA that served as material.

This CDR3 has 15 residues. V gave up 2 bases and J gave up 4 bases; unmatched junction bases: 8. Germline CDR1 is SGHRS and CDR2 is YFSETQ. Per the study methods: Amplification with reference gene primers provided the estimates of nucleated cell counts. Only in-frame clones appear in the TCRdb table, and some are missing; sequencing was by immunoSEQ multiplex PCR. V and J calls and clone size are those listed in that table; D and trimming were worked out from the DNA. The sample shows a few hundred thousand clones, about 85% of them seen only once. The rearrangement joins TRBV5-1 to TRBJ2-5; 7 positions match TRBD1. The origin of this receptor is a woman between 18 and 29 years old with acute or convalescent COVID-19. Sequencing was performed on peripheral blood. The CDR3 region is CASSLGTAWGETQYF. In DNA, the CDR3 is TGCGCCAGCAGCTTAGGGACAGCATGGGGAGAGACCCAGTACTTC.